Below are 2 T cell receptor beta chains sequenced from a single sample in a study of blood T cell repertoires in COVID-19. The protocol was immunoSEQ multiplex PCR, while the TCRdb copy is restricted to in-frame clones and leaves out a portion. The sample holds some 99,000 clones, over 70% seen once. Input material: peripheral blood. These receptors came from a woman aged 50 to 65 with acute or convalescent COVID-19.

V is TRBV5-1 and J is TRBJ1-1; D may be TRBD1 (6 bases). This CDR3 is built from 12 residues. The germline V and J ends were trimmed by 4 bases and 4 bases, with 8 bases remaining between them. The V gene's germline CDR1 is SGHRS and CDR2 YFSETQ. In DNA form, the CDR3 reads TGCGCCAGCAGCCTGACAGGCACTGAAGCTTTCTTT. This translates into CASSLTGTEAFF.

V gene TRBV7-7 combines with J gene TRBJ2-2; no firm D call. V was cut by 5 bases and J by 5 bases, with 9 bases left in between. The CDR3 length is 13 residues. The germline CDR1 and CDR2 sequences are SSHAT and FNYEAQ (reference sequence). CDR3 protein: CASSPGRTGELFF. CDR3 sequence (DNA): TGTGCCAGCAGCCCGGGTCGTACCGGGGAGCTGTTTTTT.